The 19 T cell receptor beta chains below all came from one sample that was sequenced in a study of response to subunit inactivated influenza vaccine. MiXCR was run by TCRdb on the RT-PCR reads, yielding one entry per CDR3 protein. Of under 800,000 distinct CDR3 sequences listed, approximately 15% are singletons. The sequencing used PBMCs from blood, collected roughly 15 days before vaccination. These receptors all come from a man aged 50 to 60 who received an inactivated influenza vaccine.

This clonotype has just a few counts. The J gene is TRBJ2-7, the V gene TRBV20-1; tentatively, D is TRBD1 (6 bases). Trimming took off 0 bases at V and 5 bases at J, with 17 bases between the two ends. Germline lookup yields CDR1 DFQATT and CDR2 SNEGSKA (reference sequence). The CDR3 sequence is 15 residues long. CDR3 sequence: CSARDGGQGSNEQYF. The CDR3 bases are TGCAGTGCTAGAGATGGTGGGCAGGGGTCGAACGAGCAGTACTTC.

This clonotype was counted between two and nine times. J is TRBJ2-7 and V is TRBV5-1; tentative D call: TRBD1 (5 bases). With 0 bases removed from V and 6 bases from J, the gap between germline ends came to 10 bases. The CDR3 is 13 residues long. Germline V gives CDR1 SGHRS, CDR2 YFSETQ. CDR3 DNA: TGCGCCAGCAGCTTGGAAGGGGAAAGCGAGCAGTACTTC. It yields the protein CASSLEGESEQYF.

The V gene is TRBV3-1, the J gene TRBJ2-3; TRBD2 matches at 9 bases. This CDR3 has 20 residues. The ends lost 0 bases at V and 0 bases at J; junction bases unmatched: 13. Per germline, CDR1 LGHDT and CDR2 YNNKEL (reference sequence). Written as DNA, the CDR3 is TGTGCCAGCAGCCAAGATGGTTCCTTAGCGGGAGCTACTAGCACAGATACGCAGTATTTT. It is translated as CASSQDGSLAGATSTDTQYF.

This clonotype was seen many times. V usage is TRBV6-1 and J usage is TRBJ2-3; D gene unclear. V lost 6 bases to trimming and J lost 3 bases, with 13 bases between them. The CDR3 loop spans 14 amino acids. Per the germline V gene, CDR1 is MNHNS and CDR2 is SASEGT. The CDR3 nucleotides read TGTGCCAGCAGCTCCGGCGGAGAGACAGATACGCAGTATTTT. Translation gives CASSSGGETDTQYF.

V is TRBV6-1 and J is TRBJ2-2, with 7 bases that match TRBD1. Germline V gene sequence: CDR1 MNHNS, CDR2 SASEGT. The CDR3 spans 15 residues. V was clipped by 6 bases and J by 4 bases; unmatched bases: 8. The CDR3 DNA sequence: TGTGCCAGCAGACTCAAAGCAGGGGGCACCGGGGAGCTGTTTTTT. This sequence encodes CASRLKAGGTGELFF.

The V gene is TRBV2, the J gene TRBJ1-5, with 8 bases lining up with TRBD1. J was trimmed by 3 bases and V by 4 bases; bases with no gene match: 5. The CDR3 covers 15 residues. Germline V gives CDR1 SNHLY, CDR2 FYNNEI. The chain's CDR3 is CASSVDRGVNQPQHF. The CDR3 coding sequence is TGTGCCAGCAGTGTTGACAGGGGTGTCAATCAGCCCCAGCATTTT.

In this sample, this clonotype turned up a few times. The V call is TRBV20-1, the J call TRBJ2-5; D call uncertain. CDR1 is DFQATT, CDR2 SNEGSKA, per germline (reference sequence). This CDR3 contains 11 residues. CDR3 loop: CSRRNQETQYF. CDR3 in DNA: TGCAGCCGGAGAAACCAAGAGACCCAGTACTTC.

J is TRBJ2-3 and V is TRBV20-1, with D possibly TRBD2 on 7 matching bases. This CDR3 contains 16 residues. Trimming pared 3 bases from V and 2 bases from J, leaving 18 bases between. Germline V gene data show CDR1 as DFQATT and CDR2 as SNEGSKA (reference sequence). CDR3 amino acids: CSASILVGGPTDTQYF. CDR3 coding DNA: TGCAGTGCTAGCATCCTAGTGGGGGGGCCCACAGATACGCAGTATTTT.

In its sample, this clonotype was seen a few times. This CDR3 reads CSARDLPEQFF. CDR3 bases: TGCAGTGCTAGAGATCTCCCTGAGCAGTTCTTC. V is TRBV20-1 and J is TRBJ2-1, with D unclear. The germline V and J ends were trimmed by 0 bases and 9 bases, with 6 bases remaining between them. CDR1 and CDR2 from the germline V gene are DFQATT and SNEGSKA (reference sequence). This CDR3 region has 11 residues.

This clonotype was seen only a few times. The V call is TRBV5-1, the J call TRBJ2-5; the match to TRBD2 covers 7 bases. The trim removed 5 bases at V and 8 bases at J, leaving 12 bases unmatched. The CDR3 consists of 14 residues. Germline V CDR1 and CDR2: SGHRS, YFSETQ. This CDR3 reads CASREPSGGGTQYF. The CDR3 DNA reads as TGCGCCAGCAGAGAACCGAGCGGCGGGGGAACCCAGTACTTC.

This clonotype occurred a few times. CDR3 loop: CSAIHRGGSEKLFF. CDR3 nucleotide sequence: TGCAGTGCCATACACAGGGGGGGGAGTGAAAAACTGTTTTTT. The V and J genes are TRBV20-1 and TRBJ1-4, with 8 bases that match TRBD1. Germline-derived CDR1 and CDR2 are DFQATT and SNEGSKA (reference sequence). Trimming removed 6 bases from V and 7 bases from J; junction bases left unmatched: 10. The CDR3 is 14 amino acids.

This clonotype was seen more than once but under ten times. The rearrangement uses TRBV7-9 and TRBJ2-3; D call uncertain. Germline CDR1 is SEHNR and CDR2 is FQNEAQ (reference sequence). V shed 1 base and J shed 4 bases, with 9 bases lying between them. The CDR3 covers 14 residues. The CDR3 DNA is TGTGCCAGCAGCTTAGTTAATTTCGCAGATACGCAGTATTTT. Its translation is CASSLVNFADTQYF. The variable domain in full, with the rest retrieved from reference TRBV7-9 and TRBJ2-3, is DTGVSQNPRHKITKRGQNVTFRCDPISEHNRLYWYRQTLGQGPEFLTYFQNEAQLEKSRLLSDRFSAERPKGSFSTLEIQRTEQGDSAMYLCASSLVNFADTQYFGPGTRLTVL.

This clonotype was detected only a few times. This chain joins TRBV10-3 and TRBJ1-2; possible D gene TRBD1, 5 bases. Per germline, CDR1 ENHRY and CDR2 SYGVKD. V dropped 3 bases and J dropped 4 bases, with 9 bases sitting between them. This CDR3 has 13 amino acids. For the CDR3, the DNA is TGTGCCATCAGTGAACAGGAGCTCTATGGCTACACCTTC. It yields the protein CAISEQELYGYTF.

This clonotype has ten or more counts. The chain joins TRBV14 to TRBJ1-5; weak D call: TRBD1 (5 bases). This CDR3 spans 16 amino acids. CDR1 and CDR2 from the germline V gene are SGHDN and FVKESK. Deletions cut 0 bases from V and 4 bases from J, with 13 bases between. CDR3 coding DNA: TGTGCCAGCAGCCAAGAAGGCCGGGGGTTTAATCAGCCCCAGCATTTT. It specifies CASSQEGRGFNQPQHF.

The genes are TRBV4-2 and TRBJ2-4; D possibly corresponds to TRBD2 (6 bases). The CDR3 contains 16 residues. The germline V gene encodes CDR1 LGHNA and CDR2 YNFKEQ. Trimming took 0 bases from V and 8 from J, leaving 17 bases between them. The CDR3 loop is CASSQDRYGGEDIQYF. For the CDR3, the DNA is TGTGCCAGCAGCCAAGATCGGTACGGGGGAGAGGACATTCAGTACTTC.

This clonotype was seen a few times. The chain carries TRBV20-1 and TRBJ2-7, with D possibly TRBD2 on 7 matching bases. Trimming removed 3 bases at V and 5 bases at J, with 23 bases between. CDR3 length: 16 amino acids. CDR1 DFQATT and CDR2 SNEGSKA come from the germline V gene (reference sequence). DNA of the CDR3: TGCAGTGCTAGGAACTCGGGGGGCGGGAGAGGGAACGAGCAGTACTTC. It yields the protein CSARNSGGGRGNEQYF.

This clonotype was counted ten times or more. The V gene is TRBV27, the J gene TRBJ1-2, with 9 bases fitting TRBD1. This CDR3 has 13 amino acids. Germline V CDR1 and CDR2: MNHEY, SMNVEV (reference sequence). V dropped 8 bases and J dropped 8; count of bases not matched to a gene: 9. The CDR3 DNA follows: TGTGCCAGCGGGGCACAGGGGGCGAACGGCTACACCTTC. It specifies CASGAQGANGYTF.

There are a few counts of this clonotype. The chain combines TRBV9 with TRBJ2-7, with 11 bases that match TRBD2. CDR1 and CDR2 (germline): SGDLS, YYNGEE. V shed 4 bases and J 5 bases; nucleotides not matched to a gene: 5. This CDR3 is 14 amino acids long. CDR3 amino acids: CASSPSGGLHEQYF. CDR3 sequence (DNA): TGTGCCAGCAGCCCTAGCGGGGGGCTTCACGAGCAGTACTTC. Variable domain in full (rest from reference TRBV9 and TRBJ2-7): DSGVTQTPKHLITATGQRVTLRCSPRSGDLSVYWYQQSLDQGLQFLIQYYNGEERAKGNILERFSAQQFPDLHSELNLSSLELGDSALYFCASSPSGGLHEQYFGPGTRLTVT.

The chain has TRBV4-3 and TRBJ1-1; D is ambiguous. CDR3 size: 15 residues. Per germline, CDR1 LGHNA and CDR2 YSLEER. V was pared by 0 bases and J by 5 bases, with 13 bases between. CDR3 region: CASSQDGRWRTEAFF. Written as DNA, the CDR3 is TGCGCCAGCAGCCAAGACGGCAGGTGGAGGACTGAAGCTTTCTTT.